This T cell receptor (beta chain) was identified in a study of human T cells and chemical hapten exposure. The table lists this clonotype with many counts. This CDR3 comprises 19 residues. Germline CDR1 MGHRA, CDR2 YSYEKL. V was pared by 4 bases and J by 0 bases, with 14 bases of the junction left unmatched. The library attached unique molecular identifiers to individual cDNA molecules. TCRdb reprocessed the RACE reads via MiXCR and lists one record per CDR3 protein. The table lists some 45,000 distinct CDR3 sequences, around 9.3% of them singletons. Time point given: patch test 2, 6 weeks after DPC sensitization. Treatment: therapeutic diphenylcyclopropenone sensitization with weekly scalp DPC. At patch-test visits, sampling came before the patch test.

The TCR comes from a woman aged 40-49 years with alopecia areata. Some clones in this sample may be carry-over from other donors' samples. This chain joins TRBV4-1 and TRBJ1-1; 10 positions agree with TRBD1. The starting material was whole blood, obtained in connection with sensitization to the hapten diphenylcyclopropenone (DPC). This chain's CDR3 is CASSLKTFRDRGLNTEAFF. The DNA for the CDR3 is TGCGCCAGCAGCCTGAAGACCTTCCGGGACAGGGGATTGAACACTGAAGCTTTCTTT.